The 3 T cell receptor delta chains presented below share a single source sample, sequenced in a study of delta chain sequences of gamma delta T cells. TCRdb re-analyzed the 5' RACE reads via CATT. This table holds about 430 delta-chain clones, roughly two fifths found once. The sample consisted of either unsorted cells or a sorted T cell fraction (not recorded which). These TCRs come from a human donor in good health.

This clone is large (0.1 to 1%). V gene TRDV1 combines with J gene TRDJ2; D is possibly TRDD3 (6 bases). Trimming pared 4 bases from V and 0 bases from J, leaving 18 bases between. Per germline, CDR1 TSWWSYY and CDR2 QGS. The CDR3 has 18 amino acids. The chain's CDR3 is CALGVPVLGPALTAQLFF. The CDR3 DNA sequence: TGTGCTCTTGGGGTACCTGTACTGGGACCAGCTTTGACAGCACAACTCTTCTTT.

A note on this clone: This may come from a read error, since a much larger clone is one base off. The rearrangement uses TRDV2 and TRDJ1, with 7 positions matching TRDD3. The germline V gene has CDR1 GEAIGNYY and CDR2 EKD. Unmatched junction bases numbered 19, after V lost 0 bases and J lost 4 bases. The CDR3 loop spans 19 amino acids. CDR3 region: CACDTVKIKSIGGFDKLIF. CDR3 nucleotide sequence: TGTGCCTGTGACACCGTCAAAATTAAATCCATCGGGGGATTCGATAAACTCATCTTT.

Concerning this clone itself: For this DNA, TCRdb reports the protein of a much larger clone, which diverges at residue 18, most likely from a read error; the protein presented here is translated directly from the DNA. The chain is built from TRDV2 and TRDJ1, with 11 nucleotides matching TRDD3. The CDR3 runs 20 residues. Germline V gene sequence: CDR1 GEAIGNYY, CDR2 EKD. In nucleotides, the CDR3 is TGTGCCTGTGACCCACTCCTGGATGGGACCCCTGGGGGATACACCGATAAACGCATCTTT. Translating it yields CACDPLLDGTPGGYTDKRIF.